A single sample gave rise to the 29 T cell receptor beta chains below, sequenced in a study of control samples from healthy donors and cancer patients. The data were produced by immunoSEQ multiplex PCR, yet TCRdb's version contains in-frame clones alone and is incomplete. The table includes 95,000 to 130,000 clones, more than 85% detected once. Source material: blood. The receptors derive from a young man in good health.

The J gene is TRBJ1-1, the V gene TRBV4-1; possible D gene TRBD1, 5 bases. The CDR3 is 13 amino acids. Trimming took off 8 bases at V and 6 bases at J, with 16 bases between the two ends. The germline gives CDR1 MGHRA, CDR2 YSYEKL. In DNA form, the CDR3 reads TGCGCCAGCTCCCCGGGGGGGATTGCTGAAGCTTTCTTT. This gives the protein CASSPGGIAEAFF.

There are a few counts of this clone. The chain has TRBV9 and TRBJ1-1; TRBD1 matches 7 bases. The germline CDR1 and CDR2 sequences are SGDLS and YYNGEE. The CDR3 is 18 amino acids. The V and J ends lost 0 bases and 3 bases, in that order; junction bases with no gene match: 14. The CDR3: CASSVGPNVRQGDTEAFF. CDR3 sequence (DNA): TGTGCCAGCAGCGTAGGACCCAACGTTCGTCAGGGGGACACTGAAGCTTTCTTT.

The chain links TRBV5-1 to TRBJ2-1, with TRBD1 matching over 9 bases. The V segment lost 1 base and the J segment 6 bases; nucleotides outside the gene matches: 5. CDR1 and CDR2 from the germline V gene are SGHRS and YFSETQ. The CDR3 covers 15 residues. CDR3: CASSLWTGVLNEQFF. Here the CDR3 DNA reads TGCGCCAGCAGCTTGTGGACAGGGGTGCTCAATGAGCAGTTCTTC.

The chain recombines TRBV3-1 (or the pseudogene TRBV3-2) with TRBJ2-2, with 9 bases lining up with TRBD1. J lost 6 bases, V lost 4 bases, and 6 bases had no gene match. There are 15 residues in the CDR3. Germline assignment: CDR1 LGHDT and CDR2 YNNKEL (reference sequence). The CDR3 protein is CASSPRTGVAGELFF. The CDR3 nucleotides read TGTGCCAGCAGCCCGCGGACAGGGGTTGCCGGGGAGCTGTTTTTT.

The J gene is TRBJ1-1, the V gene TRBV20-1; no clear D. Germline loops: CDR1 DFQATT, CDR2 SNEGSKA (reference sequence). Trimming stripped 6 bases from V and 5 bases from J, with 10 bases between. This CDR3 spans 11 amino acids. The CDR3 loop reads CSALGETEAFF. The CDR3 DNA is TGCAGTGCCCTTGGTGAGACTGAAGCTTTCTTT.

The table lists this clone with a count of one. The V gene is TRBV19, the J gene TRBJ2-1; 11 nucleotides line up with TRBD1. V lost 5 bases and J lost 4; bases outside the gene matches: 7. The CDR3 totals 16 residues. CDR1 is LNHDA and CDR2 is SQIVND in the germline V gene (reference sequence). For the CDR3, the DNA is TGTGCCAGTAGTGTTCGGACAGGGGGCTATTACAATGAGCAGTTCTTC. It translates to CASSVRTGGYYNEQFF.

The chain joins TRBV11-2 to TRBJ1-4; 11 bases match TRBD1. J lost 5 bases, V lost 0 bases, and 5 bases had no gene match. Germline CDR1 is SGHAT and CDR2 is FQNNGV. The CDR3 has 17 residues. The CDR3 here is CASSLDGQGASNEKLFF. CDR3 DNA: TGTGCCAGCAGCTTAGATGGACAGGGGGCTTCAAATGAAAAACTGTTTTTT.

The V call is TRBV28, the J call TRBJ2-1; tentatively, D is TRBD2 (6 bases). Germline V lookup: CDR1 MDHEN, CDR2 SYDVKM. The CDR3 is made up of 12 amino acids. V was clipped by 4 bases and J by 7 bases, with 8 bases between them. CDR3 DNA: TGTGCCAGCAGTTATGGGGGGAATGAGCAGTTCTTC. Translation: CASSYGGNEQFF.

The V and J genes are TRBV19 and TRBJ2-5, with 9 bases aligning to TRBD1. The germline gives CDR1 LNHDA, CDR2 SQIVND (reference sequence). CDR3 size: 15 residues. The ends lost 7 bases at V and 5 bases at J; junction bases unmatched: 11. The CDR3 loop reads CASMTPGQGQETQYF. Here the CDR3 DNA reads TGTGCCAGTATGACCCCGGGACAGGGACAGGAGACCCAGTACTTC. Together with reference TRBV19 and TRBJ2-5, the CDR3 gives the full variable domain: DGGITQSPKYLFRKEGQNVTLSCEQNLNHDAMYWYRQDPGQGLRLIYYSQIVNDFQKGDIAEGYSVSREKKESFPLTVTSAQKNPTAFYLCASMTPGQGQETQYFGPGTRLLVL.

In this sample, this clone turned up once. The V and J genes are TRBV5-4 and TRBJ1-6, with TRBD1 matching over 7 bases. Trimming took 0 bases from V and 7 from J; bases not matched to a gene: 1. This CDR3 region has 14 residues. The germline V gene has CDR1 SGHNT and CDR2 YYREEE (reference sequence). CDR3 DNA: TGTGCCAGCAGCTTGGGACAGGGAAATTCACCCCTCCACTTT. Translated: CASSLGQGNSPLHF.

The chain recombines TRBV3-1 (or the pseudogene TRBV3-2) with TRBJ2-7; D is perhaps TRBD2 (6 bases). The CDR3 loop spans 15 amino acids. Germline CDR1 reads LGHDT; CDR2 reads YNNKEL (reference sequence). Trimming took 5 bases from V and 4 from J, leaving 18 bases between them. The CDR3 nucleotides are TGTGCCAGCAGCGCGGGACCCTCCGCCGGGTACGAGCAGTACTTC. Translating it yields CASSAGPSAGYEQYF.

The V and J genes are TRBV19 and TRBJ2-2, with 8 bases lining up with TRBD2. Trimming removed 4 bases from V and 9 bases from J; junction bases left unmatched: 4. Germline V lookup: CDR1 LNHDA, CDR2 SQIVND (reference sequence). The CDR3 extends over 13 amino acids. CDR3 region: CASSTGGARELFF. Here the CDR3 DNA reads TGTGCCAGTAGTACCGGGGGGGCCCGGGAGCTGTTTTTT.

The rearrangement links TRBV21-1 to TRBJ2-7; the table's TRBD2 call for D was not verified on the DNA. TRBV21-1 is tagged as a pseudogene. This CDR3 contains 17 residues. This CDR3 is CASSIMAFSGGPHEQYV. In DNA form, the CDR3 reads TGTGCCAGCAGCATCATGGCTTTTAGCGGGGGTCCTCACGAGCAGTACGTC.

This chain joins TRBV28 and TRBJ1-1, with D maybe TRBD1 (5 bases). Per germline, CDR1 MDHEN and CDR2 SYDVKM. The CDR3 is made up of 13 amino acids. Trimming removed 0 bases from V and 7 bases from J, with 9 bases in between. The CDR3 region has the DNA TGTGCCAGCAGTTTATGGGGGGAGGGTGAAGCTTTCTTT. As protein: CASSLWGEGEAFF.

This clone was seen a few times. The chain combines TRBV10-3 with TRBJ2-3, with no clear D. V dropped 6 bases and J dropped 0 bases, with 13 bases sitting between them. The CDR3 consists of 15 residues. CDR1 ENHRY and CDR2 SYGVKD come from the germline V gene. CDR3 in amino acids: CAISLDRTSTDTQYF. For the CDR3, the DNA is TGTGCCATCAGCCTGGACCGGACGAGCACAGATACGCAGTATTTT.

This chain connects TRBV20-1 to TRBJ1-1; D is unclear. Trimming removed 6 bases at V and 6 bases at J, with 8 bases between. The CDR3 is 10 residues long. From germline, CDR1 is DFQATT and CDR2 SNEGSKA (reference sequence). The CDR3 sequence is CSAGSAEAFF. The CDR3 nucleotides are TGCAGTGCCGGTTCGGCTGAAGCTTTCTTT.

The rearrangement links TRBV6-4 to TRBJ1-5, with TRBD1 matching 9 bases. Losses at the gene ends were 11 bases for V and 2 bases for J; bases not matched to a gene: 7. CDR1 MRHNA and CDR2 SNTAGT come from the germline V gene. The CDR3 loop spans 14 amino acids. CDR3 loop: CACTGGVCNQPQHF. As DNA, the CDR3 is TGTGCCTGCACAGGGGGCGTTTGCAATCAGCCCCAGCATTTT.

In nucleotides, the CDR3 is TGTGCCAGCAGATCCGCCGACGGGACAGAGGACTATGGCTACACCTTC. Its translation is CASRSADGTEDYGYTF. This chain connects TRBV27 to TRBJ1-2, with 7 bases lining up with TRBD1. There are 16 residues in the CDR3. With V trimmed by 6 bases and J by 3 bases, 13 bases remained unmatched. The germline V gene has CDR1 MNHEY and CDR2 SMNVEV (reference sequence).

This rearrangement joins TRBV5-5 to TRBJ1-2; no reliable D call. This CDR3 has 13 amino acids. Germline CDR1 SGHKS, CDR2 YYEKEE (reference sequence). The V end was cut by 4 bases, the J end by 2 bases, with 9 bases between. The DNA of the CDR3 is TGTGCCAGCAGCCTGGACTGGAACTATGGCTACACCTTC. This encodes CASSLDWNYGYTF.

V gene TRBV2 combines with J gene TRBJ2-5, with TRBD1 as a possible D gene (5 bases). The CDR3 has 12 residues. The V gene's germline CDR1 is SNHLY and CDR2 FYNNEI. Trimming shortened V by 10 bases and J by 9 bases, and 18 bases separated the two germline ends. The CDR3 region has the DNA TGTGCCACAGAGGACGCCTTAGGGGCCCAGTACTTC. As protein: CATEDALGAQYF.

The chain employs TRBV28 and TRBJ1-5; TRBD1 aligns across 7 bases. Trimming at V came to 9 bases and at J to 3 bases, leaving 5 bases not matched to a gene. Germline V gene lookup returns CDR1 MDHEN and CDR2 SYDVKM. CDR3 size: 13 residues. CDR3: CASRGQVNQPQHF. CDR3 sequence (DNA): TGTGCCAGTCGAGGACAGGTCAATCAGCCCCAGCATTTT. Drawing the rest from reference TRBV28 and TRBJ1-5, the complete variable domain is DVKVTQSSRYLVKRTGEKVFLECVQDMDHENMFWYRQDPGLGLRLIYFSYDVKMKEKGDIPEGYSVSREKKERFSLILESASTNQTSMYLCASRGQVNQPQHFGDGTRLSIL.

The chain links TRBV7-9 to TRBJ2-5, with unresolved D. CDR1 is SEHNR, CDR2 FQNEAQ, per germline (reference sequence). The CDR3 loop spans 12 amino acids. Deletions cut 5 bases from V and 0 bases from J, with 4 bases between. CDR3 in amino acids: CASSQYQETQYF. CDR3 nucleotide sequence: TGTGCCAGCAGCCAGTACCAAGAGACCCAGTACTTC. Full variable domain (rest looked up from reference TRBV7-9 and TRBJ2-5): DTGVSQNPRHKITKRGQNVTFRCDPISEHNRLYWYRQTLGQGPEFLTYFQNEAQLEKSRLLSDRFSAERPKGSFSTLEIQRTEQGDSAMYLCASSQYQETQYFGPGTRLLVL.

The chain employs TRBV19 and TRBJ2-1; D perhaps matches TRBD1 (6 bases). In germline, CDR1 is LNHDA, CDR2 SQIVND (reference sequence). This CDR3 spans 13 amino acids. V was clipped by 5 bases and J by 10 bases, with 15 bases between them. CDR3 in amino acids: CASSAQQGLEQFF. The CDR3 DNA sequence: TGTGCCAGTAGTGCCCAACAGGGTCTGGAGCAGTTCTTC.

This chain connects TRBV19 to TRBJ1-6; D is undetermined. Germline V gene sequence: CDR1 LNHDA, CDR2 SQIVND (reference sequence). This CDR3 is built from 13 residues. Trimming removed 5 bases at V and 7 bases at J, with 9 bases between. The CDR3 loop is CASSAIGNSPLHF. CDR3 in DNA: TGTGCCAGTAGTGCAATCGGGAATTCACCCCTCCACTTT. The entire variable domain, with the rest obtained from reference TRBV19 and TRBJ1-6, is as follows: DGGITQSPKYLFRKEGQNVTLSCEQNLNHDAMYWYRQDPGQGLRLIYYSQIVNDFQKGDIAEGYSVSREKKESFPLTVTSAQKNPTAFYLCASSAIGNSPLHFGNGTRLTVT.

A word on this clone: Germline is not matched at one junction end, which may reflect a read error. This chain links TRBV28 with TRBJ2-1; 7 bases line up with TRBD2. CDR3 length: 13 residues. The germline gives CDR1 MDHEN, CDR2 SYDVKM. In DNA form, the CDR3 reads TGTGTCAGCGGGCGGGGGAGCTACAATGAGCAGTTCTTC. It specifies CVSGRGSYNEQFF.

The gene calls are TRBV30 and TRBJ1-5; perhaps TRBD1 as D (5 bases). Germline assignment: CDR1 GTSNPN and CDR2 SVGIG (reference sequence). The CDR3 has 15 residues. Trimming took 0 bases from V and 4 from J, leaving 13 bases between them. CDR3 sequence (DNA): TGTGCCTGGAGTGTAGGAGACAGATTGAATCAGCCCCAGCATTTT. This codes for CAWSVGDRLNQPQHF. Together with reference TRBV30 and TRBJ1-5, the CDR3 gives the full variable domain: SQTIHQWPATLVQPVGSPLSLECTVEGTSNPNLYWYRQAAGRGLQLLFYSVGIGQISSEVPQNLSASRPQDRQFILSSKKLLLSDSGFYLCAWSVGDRLNQPQHFGDGTRLSIL.

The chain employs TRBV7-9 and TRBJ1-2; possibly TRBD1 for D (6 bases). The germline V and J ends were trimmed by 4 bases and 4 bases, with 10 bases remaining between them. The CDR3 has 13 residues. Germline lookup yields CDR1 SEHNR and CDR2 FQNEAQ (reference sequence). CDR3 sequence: CASSSEGGYGYTF. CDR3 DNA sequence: TGTGCCAGCAGCTCCGAAGGGGGCTATGGCTACACCTTC.

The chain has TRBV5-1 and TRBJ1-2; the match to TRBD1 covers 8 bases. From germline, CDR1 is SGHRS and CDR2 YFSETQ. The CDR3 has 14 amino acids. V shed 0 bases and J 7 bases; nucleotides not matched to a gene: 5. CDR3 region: CASSLDGRGPGYTF. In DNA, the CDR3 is TGCGCCAGCAGCTTGGATGGCAGGGGGCCTGGCTACACCTTC. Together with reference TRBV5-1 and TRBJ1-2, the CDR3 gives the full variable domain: KAGVTQTPRYLIKTRGQQVTLSCSPISGHRSVSWYQQTPGQGLQFLFEYFSETQRNKGNFPGRFSGRQFSNSRSEMNVSTLELGDSALYLCASSLDGRGPGYTFGSGTRLTVV.

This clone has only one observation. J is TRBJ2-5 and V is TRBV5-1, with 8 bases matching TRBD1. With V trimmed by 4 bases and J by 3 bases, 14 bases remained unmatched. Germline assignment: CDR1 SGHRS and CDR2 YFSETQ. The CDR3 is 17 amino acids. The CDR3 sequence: CASSRNPGQEWEETQYF. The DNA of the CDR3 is TGCGCCAGCAGCCGTAATCCGGGACAGGAGTGGGAAGAGACCCAGTACTTC.